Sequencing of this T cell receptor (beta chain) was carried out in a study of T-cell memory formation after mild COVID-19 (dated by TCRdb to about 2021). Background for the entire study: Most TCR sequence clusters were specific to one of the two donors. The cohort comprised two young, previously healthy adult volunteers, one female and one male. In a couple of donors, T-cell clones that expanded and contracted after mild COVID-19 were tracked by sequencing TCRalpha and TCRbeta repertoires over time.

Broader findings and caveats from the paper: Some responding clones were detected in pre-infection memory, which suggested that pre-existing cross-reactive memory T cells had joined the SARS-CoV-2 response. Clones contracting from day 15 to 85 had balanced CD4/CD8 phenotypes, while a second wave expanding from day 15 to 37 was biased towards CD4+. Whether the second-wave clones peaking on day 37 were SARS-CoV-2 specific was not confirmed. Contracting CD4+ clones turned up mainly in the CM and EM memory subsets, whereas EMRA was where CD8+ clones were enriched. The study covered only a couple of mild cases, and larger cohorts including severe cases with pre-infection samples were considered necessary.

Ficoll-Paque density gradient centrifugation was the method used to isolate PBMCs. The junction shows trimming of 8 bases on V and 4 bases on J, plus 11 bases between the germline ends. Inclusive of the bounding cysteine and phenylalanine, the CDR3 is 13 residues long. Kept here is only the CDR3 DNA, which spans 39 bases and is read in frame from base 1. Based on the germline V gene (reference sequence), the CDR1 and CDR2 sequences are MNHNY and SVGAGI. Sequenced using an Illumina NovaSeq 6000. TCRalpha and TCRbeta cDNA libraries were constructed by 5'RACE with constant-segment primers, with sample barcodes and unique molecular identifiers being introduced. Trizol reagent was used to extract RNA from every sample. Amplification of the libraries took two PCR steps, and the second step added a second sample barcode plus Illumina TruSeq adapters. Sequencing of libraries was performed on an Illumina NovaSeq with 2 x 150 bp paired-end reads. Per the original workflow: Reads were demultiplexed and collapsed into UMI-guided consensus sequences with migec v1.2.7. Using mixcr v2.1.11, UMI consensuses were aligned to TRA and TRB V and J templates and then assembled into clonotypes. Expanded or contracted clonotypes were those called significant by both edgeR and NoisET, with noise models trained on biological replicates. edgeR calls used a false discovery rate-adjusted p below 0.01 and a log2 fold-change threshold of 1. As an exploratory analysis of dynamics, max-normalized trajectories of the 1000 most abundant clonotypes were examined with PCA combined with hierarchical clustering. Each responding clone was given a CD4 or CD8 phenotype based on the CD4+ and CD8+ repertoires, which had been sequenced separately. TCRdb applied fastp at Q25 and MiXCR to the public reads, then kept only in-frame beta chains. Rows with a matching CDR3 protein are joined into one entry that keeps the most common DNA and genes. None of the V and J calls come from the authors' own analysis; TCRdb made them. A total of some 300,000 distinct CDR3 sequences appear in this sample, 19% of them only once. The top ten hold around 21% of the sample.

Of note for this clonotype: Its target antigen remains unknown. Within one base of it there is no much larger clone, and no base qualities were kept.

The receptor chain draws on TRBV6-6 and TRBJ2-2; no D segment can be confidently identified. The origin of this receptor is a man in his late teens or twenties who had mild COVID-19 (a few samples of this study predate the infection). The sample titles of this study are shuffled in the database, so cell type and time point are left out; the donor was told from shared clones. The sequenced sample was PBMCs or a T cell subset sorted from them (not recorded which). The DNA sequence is TGTGCCAGCGTTCGGGTTGTCACCGGGGAGCTGTTTTTT. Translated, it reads CASVRVVTGELFF.